Shown below are 20 T cell receptor beta chains from a single sample sequenced in a study of CD8 T cells in Susac syndrome. Random hexamers primed reverse transcription of about 0.45 to 1 ug RNA. TCRdb redid the calling of the immunoSEQ multiplex PCR reads with MiXCR, one entry per CDR3 protein. This table holds roughly 150,000 distinct CDR3 sequences, 85% to 95% found once. Sequences were obtained from CD4+ T cells from PBMCs. These receptors were taken from a human donor with Susac syndrome.

This clonotype occurred once. The rearrangement links TRBV7-2 to TRBJ2-7; 7 bases are shared with TRBD1. Germline lookup yields CDR1 SGHTA and CDR2 FQGNSA. The CDR3 has 14 amino acids. V dropped 4 bases and J dropped 6; count of bases not matched to a gene: 9. In DNA, the CDR3 is TGTGCCAGCAGCTATCACCGACAGGGAACCGAGCAGTACTTC. Translation gives CASSYHRQGTEQYF.

The sample holds one count of this clonotype. The chain is built from TRBV7-9 and TRBJ1-3, with TRBD1 as a possible D gene (6 bases). V was shortened by 5 bases and J by 2 bases, with 13 bases between the two germline ends. Germline CDR1 reads SEHNR; CDR2 reads FQNEAQ (reference sequence). This CDR3 spans 15 amino acids. In DNA form, the CDR3 reads TGTGCCAGCAGCGCGGACAGCGTGACTGGAAACACCATATATTTT. This codes for CASSADSVTGNTIYF.

The chain recombines TRBV3-1 with TRBJ1-5; D is unresolved. This CDR3 has 13 residues. Per the germline V gene, CDR1 is LGHDT and CDR2 is YNNKEL (reference sequence). Trimming removed 1 base from V and 6 bases from J, with 7 bases in between. CDR3 region: CASSQGLPQPQHF. The DNA for the CDR3 is TGTGCCAGCAGCCAAGGTTTACCTCAGCCCCAGCATTTT.

As DNA, the CDR3 is TGTGCCATCAGCTGGGACCACAATCAGCCCCAGCATTTT. It yields the protein CAISWDHNQPQHF. V gene TRBV10-3 combines with J gene TRBJ1-5, with D possibly matching TRBD1 (5 bases). CDR1 is ENHRY, CDR2 SYGVKD, per germline. The CDR3 sequence is 13 residues long. Trimming removed 6 bases at V and 3 bases at J, with 9 bases between.

V and J are TRBV7-2 and TRBJ1-2; 9 positions match TRBD1. The junction had 14 bases not matched to a gene; V was cut back by 6 bases and J by 3 bases. CDR3 length: 17 residues. Germline V lookup: CDR1 SGHTA, CDR2 FQGNSA. The CDR3 protein is CASRLSPGTGIHYGYTF. Written as DNA, the CDR3 is TGTGCCAGCAGACTATCACCGGGGACAGGGATTCACTATGGCTACACCTTC.

The DNA of the CDR3 is TGTGCCAGCAGTGAAGTCGGACAGGGATTTGCCGGGGAGCTGTTTTTT. This sequence encodes CASSEVGQGFAGELFF. This rearrangement joins TRBV2 to TRBJ2-2; TRBD1 agrees at 8 bases. This CDR3 is built from 16 residues. Germline V gene sequence: CDR1 SNHLY, CDR2 FYNNEI. V gave up 1 base and J gave up 6 bases; unmatched junction bases: 7.

The V call is TRBV25-1, the J call TRBJ2-2, with 9 positions matching TRBD1. Germline values: CDR1 MGHDK, CDR2 SYGVNS. The length of the CDR3 is 14 residues. The J segment lost 3 bases and the V segment lost 7 bases, leaving 3 bases of the junction unmatched. CDR3 coding DNA: TGTGCCAGCACAGGGGACAGGGACACCGGGGAGCTGTTTTTT. Translated, it gives CASTGDRDTGELFF. Full variable domain (outside the CDR3, taken from reference TRBV25-1 and TRBJ2-2): EADIYQTPRYLVIGTGKKITLECSQTMGHDKMYWYQQDPGMELHLIHYSYGVNSTEKGDLSSESTVSRIRTEHFPLTLESARPSHTSQYLCASTGDRDTGELFFGEGSRLTVL.

The chain combines TRBV20-1 with TRBJ1-2; 8 bases fit TRBD1. J was trimmed by 0 bases and V by 5 bases; bases with no gene match: 8. Germline V gives CDR1 DFQATT, CDR2 SNEGSKA (reference sequence). The CDR3 is 15 residues long. CDR3 region: CSAPDRVETNYGYTF. The DNA of the CDR3 is TGCAGTGCTCCGGACAGGGTAGAAACTAACTATGGCTACACCTTC.

CDR3 in amino acids: CASSLNSNQPQHF. The CDR3 nucleotides read TGTGCCAGCTCACTGAATAGCAATCAGCCCCAGCATTTT. The chain uses TRBV18 and TRBJ1-5; no clear D gene. V was clipped by 4 bases and J by 0 bases, with 4 bases between them. From germline, CDR1 is KGHSH and CDR2 LQKENI. The CDR3 runs 13 residues.

This chain uses TRBV20-1 with TRBJ1-5; D may be TRBD1 (5 bases). With 0 bases removed from V and 7 bases from J, the gap between germline ends came to 13 bases. This CDR3 region has 14 residues. Germline V lookup: CDR1 DFQATT, CDR2 SNEGSKA (reference sequence). CDR3 DNA: TGCAGTGCTAGAGATGGGGGGGATCGACAGCCCCAGCATTTT. It specifies CSARDGGDRQPQHF.

This rearrangement joins TRBV3-1 to TRBJ2-6; 8 nucleotides match TRBD2. With V trimmed by 2 bases and J by 2 bases, 5 bases remained unmatched. Germline CDR1 reads LGHDT; CDR2 reads YNNKEL (reference sequence). CDR3 length: 17 amino acids. Here the CDR3 reads CASSQPRGGTGANVLTF. CDR3 sequence (DNA): TGTGCCAGCAGCCAACCACGGGGGGGGACTGGGGCCAACGTCCTGACTTTC.

The DNA of the CDR3 is TGTGCCAGCAGCTCCCTGGCGGCGGGCAATGAGCAGTTCTTC. This encodes CASSSLAAGNEQFF. The chain links TRBV11-2 to TRBJ2-1; a weak D match, TRBD2 (5 bases). The CDR3 sequence is 14 residues long. From germline, CDR1 is SGHAT and CDR2 FQNNGV. Trimming removed 4 bases at V and 6 bases at J, with 13 bases between. Complete variable domain (other parts from reference TRBV11-2 and TRBJ2-1): EAGVAQSPRYKIIEKRQSVAFWCNPISGHATLYWYQQILGQGPKLLIQFQNNGVVDDSQLPKDRFSAERLKGVDSTLKIQPAKLEDSAVYLCASSSLAAGNEQFFGPGTRLTVL.

Only a few counts were recorded for this clonotype. The chain recombines TRBV7-2 with TRBJ2-7, with D perhaps matching TRBD1 or TRBD2 (5 bases each). The CDR3 extends over 14 amino acids. Germline V gene lookup returns CDR1 SGHTA and CDR2 FQGNSA. Trimming cost V 5 bases and J 2 bases, with 13 bases left between them. This CDR3 reads CASSIGTSTYEQYF. In DNA, the CDR3 is TGTGCCAGCAGCATCGGGACGTCAACCTACGAGCAGTACTTC.

V gene TRBV20-1 combines with J gene TRBJ1-5; D gene unclear. The length of the CDR3 is 10 residues. The germline V and J ends were trimmed by 5 bases and 9 bases, with 8 bases remaining between them. Germline V gene data show CDR1 as DFQATT and CDR2 as SNEGSKA (reference sequence). The CDR3: CSAGPGPQHF. CDR3 DNA sequence: TGCAGTGCTGGCCCGGGGCCCCAGCATTTT.

V and J are TRBV2 and TRBJ2-2, with D unclear. The CDR3 has 15 amino acids. The ends were cut back, 6 bases at V and 4 bases at J, with 15 bases in the middle. CDR1 and CDR2 (germline): SNHLY, FYNNEI. CDR3 in amino acids: CASRANGRPTGELFF. CDR3 coding DNA: TGTGCCAGCAGGGCCAACGGGCGGCCCACCGGGGAGCTGTTTTTT.

The chain has TRBV4-3 and TRBJ1-5; a possible D gene is TRBD1 (6 bases). Trimming took 1 base from V and 5 from J, leaving 9 bases between them. Germline CDR1 and CDR2: LGHNA and YSLEER. This CDR3 is 14 amino acids long. CDR3 sequence: CASSQGTADQPQHF. CDR3 in DNA: TGCGCCAGCAGCCAAGGGACAGCCGATCAGCCCCAGCATTTT.

The chain is built from TRBV27 and TRBJ2-7, with TRBD1 matching over 10 bases. This CDR3 has 14 residues. Germline lookup yields CDR1 MNHEY and CDR2 SMNVEV (reference sequence). V dropped 5 bases and J dropped 5; count of bases not matched to a gene: 6. The CDR3 here is CASSRPGTGDEQYF. The CDR3 DNA is TGTGCCAGCAGTCGACCCGGGACAGGGGACGAGCAGTACTTC.

The rearrangement links TRBV7-9 to TRBJ1-4; D remains ambiguous. From germline, CDR1 is SEHNR and CDR2 FQNEAQ (reference sequence). The CDR3 is 13 amino acids. The ends were cut back, 8 bases at V and 6 bases at J, with 13 bases in the middle. The CDR3 spells CASATGGYEKLFF. The DNA of the CDR3 is TGTGCCAGCGCCACCGGAGGGTATGAAAAACTGTTTTTT.

This sequence joins TRBV29-1 and TRBJ2-1; D is possibly TRBD1 or TRBD2 (6 bases each). Germline V CDR1 and CDR2: SQVTM, ANQGSEA. The germline V and J ends were trimmed by 1 base and 2 bases, with 12 bases remaining between them. This CDR3 is 15 amino acids long. CDR3 bases: TGCAGCGTTGAAGTGGGGGGCGGCACCTACAATGAGCAGTTCTTC. Translated: CSVEVGGGTYNEQFF.

The V gene is TRBV10-3, the J gene TRBJ2-7; D remains unclear. V was shortened by 4 bases and J by 3 bases, with 4 bases between the two germline ends. The germline CDR1 and CDR2 sequences are ENHRY and SYGVKD. The CDR3 sequence is 11 residues long. As DNA, the CDR3 is TGTGCCATCAGTGGAAGCTACGAGCAGTACTTC. It specifies CAISGSYEQYF.